These 3 T cell receptor beta chains share one sample of origin, sequenced in a study of shared clonotypes between healthy human individuals. Clones were sequenced by immunoSEQ multiplex PCR, and TCRdb holds only the in-frame ones, with some missing. The sample records more than 2,000,000 clones, around nine tenths being singletons. Sequences were obtained from naive CD4+ T cells sorted from blood. Subset meaning: CD45RA+ positively selected. The source of these receptors is a man between 18 and 29 years old in good health.

The CDR3 DNA follows: TGTGCCACCTATAGGTCGACGGGCGAGCAGTACTTC. Translation: CATYRSTGEQYF. This chain links TRBV6-5 with TRBJ2-7; D gene ambiguous. V gave up 10 bases and J gave up 6 bases, with 16 bases separating them. Germline CDR1 and CDR2: MNHEY and SVGAGI. The CDR3 extends over 12 amino acids.

This clone was recorded only once. This CDR3 is also generated by other DNA sequences in the sample. The chain is built from TRBV9 and TRBJ1-5, with 9 bases lining up with TRBD1. This CDR3 spans 14 amino acids. Germline V CDR1 and CDR2: SGDLS, YYNGEE. J was trimmed by 4 bases and V by 3 bases; bases with no gene match: 2. The CDR3 region is CASSAGQGNQPQHF. CDR3 in DNA: TGTGCCAGCAGCGCAGGACAGGGGAATCAGCCCCAGCATTTT. The complete variable domain, with remaining parts taken from reference TRBV9 and TRBJ1-5, reads DSGVTQTPKHLITATGQRVTLRCSPRSGDLSVYWYQQSLDQGLQFLIQYYNGEERAKGNILERFSAQQFPDLHSELNLSSLELGDSALYFCASSAGQGNQPQHFGDGTRLSIL.

This chain links TRBV5-1 with TRBJ1-1; perhaps TRBD1 as D (5 bases). The V gene lost 1 base and the J gene lost 6 bases, with 22 bases spanning the gap. CDR3 length equals 17 residues. Looked up from germline, CDR1 is SGHRS and CDR2 is YFSETQ. CDR3 sequence reads: CASSLWRSRDPGAEAFF. CDR3 nucleotide sequence: TGCGCCAGCAGCTTGTGGAGATCCAGGGACCCCGGGGCTGAAGCTTTCTTT.